One and the same sample provided the 7 T cell receptor beta chains below, sequenced in a study of immune cell composition in non-small cell lung cancer. Using immunoSEQ multiplex PCR, the repertoire was profiled, and TCRdb retains in-frame clones only, with some absent. The sample records about 4,000 clones, about 70% being singletons. The normal lung sample lay at least 3 cm, and maximally far, from the tumour. Sequenced sample: non-adjacent lung tissue. All receptors come from a human donor with non-small cell lung cancer.

V usage is TRBV5-6 and J usage is TRBJ1-5; 10 bases agree with TRBD1. Germline values: CDR1 SGHDT, CDR2 YYEEEE. This CDR3 is built from 16 residues. The J segment lost 6 bases and the V segment lost 4 bases, leaving 10 bases of the junction unmatched. CDR3 coding DNA: TGTGCCAGCAGCCGAATCAGGGACAGGGGTTTTCAGCCCCAGCATTTT. This sequence encodes CASSRIRDRGFQPQHF. The full variable domain, with the rest looked up from reference TRBV5-6 and TRBJ1-5, is DAGVTQSPTHLIKTRGQQVTLRCSPKSGHDTVSWYQQALGQGPQFIFQYYEEEERQRGNFPDRFSGHQFPNYSSELNVNALLLGDSALYLCASSRIRDRGFQPQHFGDGTRLSIL.

The rearrangement uses TRBV19 and TRBJ2-5, with 10 positions matching TRBD1. The ends lost 6 bases at V and 5 bases at J; junction bases unmatched: 6. Germline assignment: CDR1 LNHDA and CDR2 SQIVND (reference sequence). The CDR3 is 14 residues long. The CDR3 sequence: CASSLGQGWETQYF. DNA for the CDR3: TGTGCCAGTAGCTTGGGACAGGGGTGGGAGACCCAGTACTTC.

This chain links TRBV4-1 with TRBJ2-5, with D uncertain. Germline CDR1 and CDR2: MGHRA and YSYEKL. Trimming removed 4 bases from V and 5 bases from J, with 20 bases in between. The CDR3 length is 16 residues. CDR3 bases: TGCGCCAGCAGCCTCTCAGGCACCGTAGGCCGGGAGACCCAGTACTTC. The encoded protein is CASSLSGTVGRETQYF.

This chain's CDR3 is CASRRQGQNSPLHF. Written as DNA, the CDR3 is TGTGCCAGCAGACGACAGGGGCAAAATTCACCCCTCCACTTT. The V call is TRBV25-1, the J call TRBJ1-6; 8 bases match TRBD1. Germline V lookup: CDR1 MGHDK, CDR2 SYGVNS. V shed 6 bases, J shed 7 bases, and the junction held 5 bases outside the gene matches. The CDR3 consists of 14 residues.

This chain connects TRBV18 to TRBJ2-1; 9 nucleotides match TRBD1. Germline CDR1 KGHSH, CDR2 LQKENI. Trimming removed 2 bases from V and 9 bases from J; junction bases left unmatched: 14. The CDR3 totals 17 residues. CDR3 in amino acids: CASSPNIPGTGSSEQFF. The CDR3 bases are TGTGCCAGCTCACCAAATATCCCCGGGACAGGGTCCTCTGAGCAGTTCTTC.

This clone is classed as large (0.1 to 1%). The gene calls are TRBV10-3 and TRBJ1-5; TRBD1 matches 10 bases. Per germline, CDR1 ENHRY and CDR2 SYGVKD. V shed 11 bases, J shed 0 bases, and the junction held 4 bases outside the gene matches. The length of the CDR3 is 14 residues. The CDR3 sequence: CAAGTGDSNQPQHF. The CDR3 DNA is TGTGCCGCCGGGACAGGGGATAGCAATCAGCCCCAGCATTTT.

The chain recombines TRBV5-1 with TRBJ2-5; 10 bases line up with TRBD2. The V segment lost 0 bases and the J segment 3 bases; nucleotides outside the gene matches: 2. Germline V gene data show CDR1 as SGHRS and CDR2 as YFSETQ. This CDR3 contains 15 residues. CDR3 nucleotide sequence: TGCGCCAGCAGCTTGGCCGGACTAGCGGAAGAGACCCAGTACTTC. Protein sequence: CASSLAGLAEETQYF. The full variable domain, in which reference TRBV5-1 and TRBJ2-5 provide the parts outside the CDR3, is KAGVTQTPRYLIKTRGQQVTLSCSPISGHRSVSWYQQTPGQGLQFLFEYFSETQRNKGNFPGRFSGRQFSNSRSEMNVSTLELGDSALYLCASSLAGLAEETQYFGPGTRLLVL.